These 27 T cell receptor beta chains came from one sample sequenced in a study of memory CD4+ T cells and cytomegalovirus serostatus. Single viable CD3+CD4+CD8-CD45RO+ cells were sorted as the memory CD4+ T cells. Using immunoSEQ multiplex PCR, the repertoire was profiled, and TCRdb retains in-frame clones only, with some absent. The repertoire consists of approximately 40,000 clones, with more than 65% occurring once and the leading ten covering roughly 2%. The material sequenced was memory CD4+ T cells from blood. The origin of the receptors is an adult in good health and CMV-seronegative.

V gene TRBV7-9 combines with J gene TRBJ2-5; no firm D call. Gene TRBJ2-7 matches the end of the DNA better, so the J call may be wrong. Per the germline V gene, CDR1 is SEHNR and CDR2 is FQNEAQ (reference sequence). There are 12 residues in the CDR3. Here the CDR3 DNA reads TGTGCCAGCAGCTTATGGGACTACGAGCAGTACTTC. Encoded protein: CASSLWDYEQYF.

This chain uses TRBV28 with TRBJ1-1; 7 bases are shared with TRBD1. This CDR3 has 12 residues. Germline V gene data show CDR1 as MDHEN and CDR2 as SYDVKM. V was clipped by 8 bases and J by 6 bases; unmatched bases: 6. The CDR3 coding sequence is TGTGCCAGCGAGGGACAGACCCCTGAAGCTTTCTTT. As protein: CASEGQTPEAFF.

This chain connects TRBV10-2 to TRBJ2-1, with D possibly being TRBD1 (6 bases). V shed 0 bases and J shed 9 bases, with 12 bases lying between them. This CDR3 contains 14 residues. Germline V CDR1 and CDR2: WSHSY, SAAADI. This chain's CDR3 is CASSESTQGTEQFF. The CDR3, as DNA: TGCGCCAGCAGTGAGTCGACTCAGGGGACTGAGCAGTTCTTC.

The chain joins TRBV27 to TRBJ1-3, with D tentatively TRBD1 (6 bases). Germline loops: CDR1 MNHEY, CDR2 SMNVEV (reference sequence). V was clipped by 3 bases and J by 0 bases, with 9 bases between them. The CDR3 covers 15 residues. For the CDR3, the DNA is TGTGCCAGCAGTTTGGACAGACGCTCTGGAAACACCATATATTTT. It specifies CASSLDRRSGNTIYF.

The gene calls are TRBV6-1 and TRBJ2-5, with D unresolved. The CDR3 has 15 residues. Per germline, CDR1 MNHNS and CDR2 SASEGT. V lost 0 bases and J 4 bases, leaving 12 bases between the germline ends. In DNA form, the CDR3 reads TGTGCCAGCAGTGAAGCGTTAAGGGTCCGAGAGACCCAGTACTTC. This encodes CASSEALRVRETQYF.

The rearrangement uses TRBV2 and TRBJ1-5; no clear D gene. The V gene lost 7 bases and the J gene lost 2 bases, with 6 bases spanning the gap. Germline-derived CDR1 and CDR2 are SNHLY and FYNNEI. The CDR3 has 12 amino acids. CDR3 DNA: TGTGCCAGCACTCAGGGCAATCAGCCCCAGCATTTT. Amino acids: CASTQGNQPQHF.

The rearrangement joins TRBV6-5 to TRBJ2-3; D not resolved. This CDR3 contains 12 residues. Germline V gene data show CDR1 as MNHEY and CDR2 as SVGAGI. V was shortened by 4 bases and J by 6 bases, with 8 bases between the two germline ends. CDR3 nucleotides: TGTGCCAGCAGTTTGGCAGGCGATACGCAGTATTTT. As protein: CASSLAGDTQYF.

The CDR3 bases are TGTGCCAGCAGCGCCCTAGGGACCGGGGAGCTGTTTTTT. This encodes CASSALGTGELFF. V gene TRBV5-5 combines with J gene TRBJ2-2; D uncertain. In germline, CDR1 is SGHKS, CDR2 YYEKEE (reference sequence). V gave up 4 bases and J gave up 5 bases, with 9 bases separating them. This CDR3 spans 13 amino acids.

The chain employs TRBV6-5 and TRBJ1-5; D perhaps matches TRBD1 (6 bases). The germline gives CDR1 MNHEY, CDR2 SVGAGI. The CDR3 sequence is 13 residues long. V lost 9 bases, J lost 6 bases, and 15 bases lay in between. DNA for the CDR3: TGTGCCAGTCAAGGAACAGGGAGTCAGCCCCAGCATTTT. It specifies CASQGTGSQPQHF.

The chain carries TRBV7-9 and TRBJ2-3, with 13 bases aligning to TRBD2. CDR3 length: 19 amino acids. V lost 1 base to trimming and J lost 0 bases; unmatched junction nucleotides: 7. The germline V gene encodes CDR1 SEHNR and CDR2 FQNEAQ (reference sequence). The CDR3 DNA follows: TGTGCCAGCAGCTTAGGACTAGCGGGGGGACCAACCAGCACAGATACGCAGTATTTT. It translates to CASSLGLAGGPTSTDTQYF.

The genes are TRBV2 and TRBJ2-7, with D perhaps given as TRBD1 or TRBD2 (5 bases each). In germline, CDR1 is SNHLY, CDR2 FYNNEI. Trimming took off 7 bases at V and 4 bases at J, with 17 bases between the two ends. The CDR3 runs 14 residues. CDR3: CASTPGTERYEQYF. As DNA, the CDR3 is TGTGCCAGCACCCCCGGGACGGAGCGTTACGAGCAGTACTTC.

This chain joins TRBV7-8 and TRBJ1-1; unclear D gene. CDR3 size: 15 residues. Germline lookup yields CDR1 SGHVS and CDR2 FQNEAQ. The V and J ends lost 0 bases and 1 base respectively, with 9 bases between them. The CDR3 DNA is TGTGCCAGCAGCTTAGCGGGCAGTAGGAACACTGAAGCTTTCTTT. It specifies CASSLAGSRNTEAFF.

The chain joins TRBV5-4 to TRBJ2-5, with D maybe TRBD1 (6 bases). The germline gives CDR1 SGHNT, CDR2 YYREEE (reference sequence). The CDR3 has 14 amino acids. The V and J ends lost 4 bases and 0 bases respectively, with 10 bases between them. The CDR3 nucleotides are TGTGCCAGCAGCCCCGGACAGAACCAAGAGACCCAGTACTTC. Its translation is CASSPGQNQETQYF.

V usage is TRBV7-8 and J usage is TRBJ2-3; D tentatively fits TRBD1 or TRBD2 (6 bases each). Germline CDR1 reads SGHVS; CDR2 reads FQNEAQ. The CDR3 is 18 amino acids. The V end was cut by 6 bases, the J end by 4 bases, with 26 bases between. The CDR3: CASSLTGGGGLLPDTQYF. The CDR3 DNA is TGTGCCAGCAGTTTAACGGGTGGAGGGGGACTCCTTCCAGATACGCAGTATTTT.

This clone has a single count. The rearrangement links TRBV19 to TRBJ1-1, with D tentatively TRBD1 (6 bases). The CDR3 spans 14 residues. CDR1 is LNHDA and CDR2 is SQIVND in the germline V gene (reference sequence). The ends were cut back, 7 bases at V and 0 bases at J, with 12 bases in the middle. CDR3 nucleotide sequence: TGTGCCAGTACCTCAGACAGGTTGAACACTGAAGCTTTCTTT. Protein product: CASTSDRLNTEAFF.

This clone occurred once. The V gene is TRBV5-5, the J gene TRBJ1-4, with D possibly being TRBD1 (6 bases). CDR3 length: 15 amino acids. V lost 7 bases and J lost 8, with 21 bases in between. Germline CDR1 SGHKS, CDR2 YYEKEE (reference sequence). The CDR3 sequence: CASAFGAGVGEKLFF. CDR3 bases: TGTGCCAGCGCCTTCGGGGCAGGGGTAGGCGAAAAACTGTTTTTT.

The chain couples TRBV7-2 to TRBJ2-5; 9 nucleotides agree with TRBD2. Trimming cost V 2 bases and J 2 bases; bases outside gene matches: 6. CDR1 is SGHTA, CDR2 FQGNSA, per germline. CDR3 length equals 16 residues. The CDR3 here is CASSLRASGVQETQYF. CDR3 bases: TGTGCCAGCAGCTTACGGGCTAGCGGGGTACAAGAGACCCAGTACTTC.

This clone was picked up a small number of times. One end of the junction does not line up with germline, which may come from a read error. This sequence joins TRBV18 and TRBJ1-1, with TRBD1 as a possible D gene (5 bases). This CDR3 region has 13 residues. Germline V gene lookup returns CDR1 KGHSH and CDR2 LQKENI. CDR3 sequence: CANSRQGNTEAFF. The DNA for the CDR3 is TGTGCCAACTCACGGCAGGGGAACACTGAAGCTTTCTTT.

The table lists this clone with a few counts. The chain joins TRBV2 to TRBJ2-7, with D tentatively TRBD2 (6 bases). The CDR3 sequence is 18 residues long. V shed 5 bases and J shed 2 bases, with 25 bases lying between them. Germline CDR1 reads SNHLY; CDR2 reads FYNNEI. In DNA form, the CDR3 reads TGTGCCAGCAGTCGAACCACGGACGGAGGGATAGGGACCTACGAGCAGTACTTC. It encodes CASSRTTDGGIGTYEQYF. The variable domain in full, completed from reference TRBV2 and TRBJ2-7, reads EPEVTQTPSHQVTQMGQEVILRCVPISNHLYFYWYRQILGQKVEFLVSFYNNEISEKSEIFDDQFSVERPDGSNFTLKIRSTKLEDSAMYFCASSRTTDGGIGTYEQYFGPGTRLTVT.

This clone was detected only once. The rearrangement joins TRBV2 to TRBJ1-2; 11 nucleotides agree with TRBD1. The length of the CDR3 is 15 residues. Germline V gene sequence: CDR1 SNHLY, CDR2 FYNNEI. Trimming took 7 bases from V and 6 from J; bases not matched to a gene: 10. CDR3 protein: CASIVGQGAGDGYTF. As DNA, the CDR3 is TGTGCCAGCATCGTTGGACAGGGGGCCGGCGATGGCTACACCTTC.

The CDR3 coding sequence is TGCGCCAGCAGTACGGGGGGCGCAGGTGGAAACACCATATATTTT. It codes for CASSTGGAGGNTIYF. This chain links TRBV4-1 with TRBJ1-3, with D maybe TRBD1 (6 bases). CDR1 MGHRA and CDR2 YSYEKL come from the germline V gene. The CDR3 runs to 15 residues. Trimming pared 6 bases from V and 3 bases from J, leaving 15 bases between.

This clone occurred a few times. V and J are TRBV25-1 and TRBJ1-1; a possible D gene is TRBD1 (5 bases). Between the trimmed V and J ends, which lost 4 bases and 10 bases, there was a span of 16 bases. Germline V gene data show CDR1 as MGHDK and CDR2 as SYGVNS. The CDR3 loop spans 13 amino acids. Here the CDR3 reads CASSAEGQGLAFF. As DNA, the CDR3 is TGTGCCAGCAGTGCCGAGGGCCAGGGTTTAGCTTTCTTT.

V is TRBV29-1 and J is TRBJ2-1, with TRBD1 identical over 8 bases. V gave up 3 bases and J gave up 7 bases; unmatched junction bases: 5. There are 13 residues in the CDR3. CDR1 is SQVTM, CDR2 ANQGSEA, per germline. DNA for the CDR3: TGCAGCGTTGATCAGGGGGCGCTTAATGAGCAGTTCTTC. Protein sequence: CSVDQGALNEQFF.

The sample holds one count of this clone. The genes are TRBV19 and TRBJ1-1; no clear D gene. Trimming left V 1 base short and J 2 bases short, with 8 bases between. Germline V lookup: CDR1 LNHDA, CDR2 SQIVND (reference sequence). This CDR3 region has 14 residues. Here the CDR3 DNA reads TGTGCCAGTAGTATAGCGGCAGTAAACACTGAAGCTTTCTTT. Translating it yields CASSIAAVNTEAFF.

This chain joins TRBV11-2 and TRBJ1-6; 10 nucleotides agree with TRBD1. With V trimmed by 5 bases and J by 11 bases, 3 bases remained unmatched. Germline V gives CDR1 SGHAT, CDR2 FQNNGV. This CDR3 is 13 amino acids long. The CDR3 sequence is CASSAGQGAPLHF. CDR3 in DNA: TGTGCCAGCAGCGCTGGACAGGGGGCACCCCTCCACTTT.

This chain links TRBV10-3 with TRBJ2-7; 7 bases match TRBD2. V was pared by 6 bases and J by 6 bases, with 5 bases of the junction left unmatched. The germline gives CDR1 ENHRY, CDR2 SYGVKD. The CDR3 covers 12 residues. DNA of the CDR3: TGTGCCATCAGGGCCGCGGGGGTCGAGCAGTACTTC. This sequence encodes CAIRAAGVEQYF.

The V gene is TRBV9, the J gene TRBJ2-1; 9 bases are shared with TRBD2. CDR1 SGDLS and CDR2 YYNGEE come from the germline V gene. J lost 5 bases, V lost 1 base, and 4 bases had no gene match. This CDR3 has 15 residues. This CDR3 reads CASSVFSGGHNEQFF. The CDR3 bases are TGTGCCAGCAGCGTATTCAGCGGGGGGCACAATGAGCAGTTCTTC.